This TCR beta chain was retrieved from a study of neoadjuvant nivolumab and ipilimumab in lung cancer. Study results and caveats: Blood richness before therapy tracked richness in tumors resected after neoadjuvant therapy.

With regard to this clone: The antigen is not known. This sample also contains other DNA sequences that code for the same CDR3.

With V trimmed by 3 bases and J by 0 bases, 4 bases remained unmatched. Per the germline V gene, CDR1 is KGHSH and CDR2 is LQKENI. The CDR3 loop spans 17 amino acids. Assay: immunoSEQ multiplex PCR; the TCRdb copy retains only in-frame clones and omits some. The sample consists of under 7,000 clones, less than 85% of them appearing once. This sequence joins TRBV18 and TRBJ2-6; 8 bases agree with TRBD1. The source was tumor tissue, collected after neoadjuvant nivolumab, alone or with ipilimumab, at or shortly before surgery. The TCR was taken from an adult with non-small cell lung cancer. In DNA form, the CDR3 reads TGTGCCAGCTCACCTCGGACAGGGAACTCTGGGGCCAACGTCCTGACTTTC. Translation gives CASSPRTGNSGANVLTF.